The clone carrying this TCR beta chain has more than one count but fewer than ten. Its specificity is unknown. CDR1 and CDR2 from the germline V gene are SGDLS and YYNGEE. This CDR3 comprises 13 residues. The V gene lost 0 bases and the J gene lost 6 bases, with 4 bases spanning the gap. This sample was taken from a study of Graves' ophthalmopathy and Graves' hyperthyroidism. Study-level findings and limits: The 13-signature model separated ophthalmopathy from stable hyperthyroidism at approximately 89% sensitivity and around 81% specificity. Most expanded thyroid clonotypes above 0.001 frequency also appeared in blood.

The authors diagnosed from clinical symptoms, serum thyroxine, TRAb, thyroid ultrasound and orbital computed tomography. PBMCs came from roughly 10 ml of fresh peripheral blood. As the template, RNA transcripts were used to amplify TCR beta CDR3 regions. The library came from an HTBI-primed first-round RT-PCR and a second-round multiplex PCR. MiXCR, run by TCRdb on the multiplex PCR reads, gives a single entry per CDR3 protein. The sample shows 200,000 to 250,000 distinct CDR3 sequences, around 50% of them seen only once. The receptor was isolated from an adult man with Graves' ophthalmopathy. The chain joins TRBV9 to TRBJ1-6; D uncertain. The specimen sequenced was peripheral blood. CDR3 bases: TGTGCCAGCAGCGTAGGGGTTAATTCACCCCTCCACTTT. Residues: CASSVGVNSPLHF.